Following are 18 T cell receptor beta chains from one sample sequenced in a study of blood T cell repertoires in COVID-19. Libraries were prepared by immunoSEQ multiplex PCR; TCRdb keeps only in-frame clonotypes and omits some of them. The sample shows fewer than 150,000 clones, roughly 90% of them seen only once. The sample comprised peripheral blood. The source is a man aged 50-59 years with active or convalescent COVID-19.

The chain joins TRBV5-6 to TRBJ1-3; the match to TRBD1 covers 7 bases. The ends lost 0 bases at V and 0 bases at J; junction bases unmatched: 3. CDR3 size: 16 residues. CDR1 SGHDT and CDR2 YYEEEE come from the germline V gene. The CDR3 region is CASSLDRGHSGNTIYF. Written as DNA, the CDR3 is TGTGCCAGCAGCTTGGACAGGGGCCACTCTGGAAACACCATATATTTT.

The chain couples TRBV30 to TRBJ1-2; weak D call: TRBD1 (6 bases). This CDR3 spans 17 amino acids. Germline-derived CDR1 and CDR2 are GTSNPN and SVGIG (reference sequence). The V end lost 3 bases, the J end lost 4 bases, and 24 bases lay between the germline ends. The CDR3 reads CAWSQGLRTELSYGYTF. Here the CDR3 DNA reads TGTGCCTGGAGCCAAGGCCTCCGGACAGAGCTATCCTATGGCTACACCTTC.

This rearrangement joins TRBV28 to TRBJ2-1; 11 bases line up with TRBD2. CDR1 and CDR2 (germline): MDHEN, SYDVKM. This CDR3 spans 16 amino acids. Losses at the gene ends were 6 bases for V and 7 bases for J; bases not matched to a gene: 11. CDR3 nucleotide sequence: TGTGCCAGCAGAACCTCTAGCGGGAGGTCTAGGAATGAGCAGTTCTTC. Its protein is CASRTSSGRSRNEQFF.

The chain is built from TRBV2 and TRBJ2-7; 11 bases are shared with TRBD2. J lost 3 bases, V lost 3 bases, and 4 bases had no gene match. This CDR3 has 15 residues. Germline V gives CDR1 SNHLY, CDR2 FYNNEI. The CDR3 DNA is TGTGCCAGCAGTGATACCGGGACTAGCGGCTACGAGCAGTACTTC. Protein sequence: CASSDTGTSGYEQYF.

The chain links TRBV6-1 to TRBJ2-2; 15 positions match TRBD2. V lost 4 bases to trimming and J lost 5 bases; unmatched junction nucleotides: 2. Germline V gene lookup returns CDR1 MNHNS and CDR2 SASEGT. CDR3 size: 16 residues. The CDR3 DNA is TGTGCCAGCAGTGGGGGACTAGCGGGAGGAACCGGGGAGCTGTTTTTT. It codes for CASSGGLAGGTGELFF.

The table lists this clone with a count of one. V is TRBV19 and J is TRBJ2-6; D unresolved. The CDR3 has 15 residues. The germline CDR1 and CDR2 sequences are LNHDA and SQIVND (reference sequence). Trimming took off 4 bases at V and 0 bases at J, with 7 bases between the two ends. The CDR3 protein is CASSTTGSGANVLTF. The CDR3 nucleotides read TGTGCCAGTAGTACTACCGGCTCTGGGGCCAACGTCCTGACTTTC.

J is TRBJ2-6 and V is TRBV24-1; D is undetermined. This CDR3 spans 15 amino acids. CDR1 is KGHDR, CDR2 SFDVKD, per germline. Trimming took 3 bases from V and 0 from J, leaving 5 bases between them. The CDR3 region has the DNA TGTGCCACCAGTGATAAGAGCTCTGGGGCCAACGTCCTGACTTTC. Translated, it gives CATSDKSSGANVLTF.

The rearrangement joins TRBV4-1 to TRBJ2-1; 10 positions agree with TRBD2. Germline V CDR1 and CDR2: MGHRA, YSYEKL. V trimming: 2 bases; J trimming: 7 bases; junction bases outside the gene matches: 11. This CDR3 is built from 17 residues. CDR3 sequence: CASSQSSSGRARNEQFF. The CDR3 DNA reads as TGCGCCAGCAGCCAATCATCGAGCGGGAGGGCTCGTAATGAGCAGTTCTTC.

The CDR3 nucleotides read TGCGCCAGCAGCGTCCTCCCGGGACAGAGCTCTGGGGCCAACGTCCTGACTTTC. This gives the protein CASSVLPGQSSGANVLTF. The chain recombines TRBV5-1 with TRBJ2-6; the match to TRBD1 covers 7 bases. V lost 4 bases to trimming and J lost 0 bases; unmatched junction nucleotides: 10. Germline CDR1 and CDR2: SGHRS and YFSETQ. The CDR3 covers 18 residues.

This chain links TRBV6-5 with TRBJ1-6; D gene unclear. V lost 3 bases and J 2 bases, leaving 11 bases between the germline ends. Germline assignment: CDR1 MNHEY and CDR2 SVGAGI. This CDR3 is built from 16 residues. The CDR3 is CASSYTGNTYNSPLHF. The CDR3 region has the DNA TGTGCCAGCAGTTATACGGGAAACACCTATAATTCACCCCTCCACTTT.

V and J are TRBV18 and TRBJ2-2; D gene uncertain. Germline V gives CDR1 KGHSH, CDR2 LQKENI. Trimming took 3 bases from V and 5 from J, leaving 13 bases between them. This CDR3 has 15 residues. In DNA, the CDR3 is TGTGCCAGCTCACCCCCACACATCATAACCGGGGAGCTGTTTTTT. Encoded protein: CASSPPHIITGELFF.

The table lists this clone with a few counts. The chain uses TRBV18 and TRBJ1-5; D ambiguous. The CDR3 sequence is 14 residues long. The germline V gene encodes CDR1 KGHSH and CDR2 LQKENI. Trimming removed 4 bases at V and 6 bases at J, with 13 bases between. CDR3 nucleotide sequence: TGTGCCAGCTCACGCACAGAAAAAGGTCAGCCCCAGCATTTT. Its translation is CASSRTEKGQPQHF.

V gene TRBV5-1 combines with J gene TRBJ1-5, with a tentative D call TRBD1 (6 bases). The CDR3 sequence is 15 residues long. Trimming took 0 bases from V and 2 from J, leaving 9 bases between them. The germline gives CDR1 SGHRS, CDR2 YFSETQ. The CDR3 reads CASSLAAGGNQPQHF. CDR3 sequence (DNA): TGCGCCAGCAGCTTGGCGGCAGGGGGCAATCAGCCCCAGCATTTT.

The CDR3 nucleotides are TGTGCCAGCAGCGTCACAGGGGGGAATTATGAAAAACTGTTTTTT. Protein: CASSVTGGNYEKLFF. This chain connects TRBV9 to TRBJ1-4; 8 bases agree with TRBD1. Germline V lookup: CDR1 SGDLS, CDR2 YYNGEE. CDR3 length: 15 residues. With V trimmed by 2 bases and J by 6 bases, 6 bases remained unmatched.

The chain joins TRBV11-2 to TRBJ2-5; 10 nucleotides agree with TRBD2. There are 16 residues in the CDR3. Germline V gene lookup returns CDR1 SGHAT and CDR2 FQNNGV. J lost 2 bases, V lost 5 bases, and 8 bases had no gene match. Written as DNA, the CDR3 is TGTGCCAGCAGCGCGCCGGGACTAGCGTCTCAAGAGACCCAGTACTTC. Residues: CASSAPGLASQETQYF. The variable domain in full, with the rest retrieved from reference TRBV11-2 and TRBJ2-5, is EAGVAQSPRYKIIEKRQSVAFWCNPISGHATLYWYQQILGQGPKLLIQFQNNGVVDDSQLPKDRFSAERLKGVDSTLKIQPAKLEDSAVYLCASSAPGLASQETQYFGPGTRLLVL.

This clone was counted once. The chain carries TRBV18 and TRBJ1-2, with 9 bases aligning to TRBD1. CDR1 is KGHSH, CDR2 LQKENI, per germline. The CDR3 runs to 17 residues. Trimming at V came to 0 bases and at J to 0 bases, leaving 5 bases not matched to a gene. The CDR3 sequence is CASSPPGQGRANYGYTF. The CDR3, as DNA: TGTGCCAGCTCACCACCGGGACAGGGAAGGGCTAACTATGGCTACACCTTC.

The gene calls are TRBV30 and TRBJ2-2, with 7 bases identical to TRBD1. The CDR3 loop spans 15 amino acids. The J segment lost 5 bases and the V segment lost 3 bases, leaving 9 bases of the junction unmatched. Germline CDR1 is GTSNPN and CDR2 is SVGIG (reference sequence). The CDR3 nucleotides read TGTGCCTGGAGCCTACCCACAGGGGTTACCGGGGAGCTGTTTTTT. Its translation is CAWSLPTGVTGELFF.

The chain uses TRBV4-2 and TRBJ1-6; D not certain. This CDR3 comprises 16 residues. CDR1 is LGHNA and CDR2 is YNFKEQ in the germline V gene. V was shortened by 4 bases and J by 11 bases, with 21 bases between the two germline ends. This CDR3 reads CASSPGGGRLSTPLHF. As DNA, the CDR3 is TGTGCCAGCAGCCCAGGAGGAGGGAGGTTATCGACACCCCTCCACTTT.